This T cell receptor beta chain was recorded in a study of regulatory T cells in long-lasting Graves disease. Arm-PCR of CDR3 regions and iRepertoire HTBI primers were used to build TCR beta libraries. Using its own MiXCR run on the multiplex PCR reads, TCRdb lists one record per CDR3 protein. The table lists about 660,000 distinct CDR3 sequences, about 30% of them singletons, with under 55% in the top ten. Notes on this clonotype: The antigen is not known.

Sample time point: persistent/refractory GD, antithyroid drugs over 5 years with positive TRAb. Making the TCR library involved RNA that had been extracted from PBMCs. V dropped 8 bases and J dropped 1 base, with 16 bases sitting between them. The CDR3 spans 15 residues. Germline CDR1 and CDR2: SNHLY and FYNNEI. Overall study findings and caveats: Peripheral blood was the sole material, not thyroid tissue.

This TCR was sampled from a female donor with Graves disease. The source was peripheral blood mononuclear cells (PBMCs), collected when the disease was refractory, from a patient treated with antithyroid drugs. J is TRBJ2-3 and V is TRBV2; tentative D call: TRBD2 (5 bases). The CDR3 here is CASGLLDVGTDTQYF. The CDR3, as DNA: TGTGCCAGCGGATTACTAGACGTCGGCACAGATACGCAGTATTTT.